Each of the 29 T cell receptor beta chains below was sequenced from the same sample in a study of T cells in narcolepsy. Here immunoSEQ multiplex PCR was the method, and the copy in TCRdb shows in-frame clones only, minus some. The repertoire holds 27,000 or so clones, with 65% to 90% as singletons. The source material was CD45RA- memory CD4+ T cells from PBMCs. The receptors derive from a human donor with narcolepsy.

This clone is large in the sample. This CDR3 is CASSGRQGAGNTGELFF. The CDR3 DNA reads as TGTGCCAGCAGCGGGCGACAGGGCGCTGGAAACACCGGGGAGCTGTTTTTT. The V gene is TRBV21-1, the J gene TRBJ2-2; TRBD1 is the table's D call and was not checked against the DNA. TRBV21-1 is flagged as a pseudogene. The length of the CDR3 is 17 residues.

This clone has only one observation. The rearrangement uses TRBV6-5 and TRBJ2-5; weak D call: TRBD1 (6 bases). V was trimmed by 0 bases and J by 5 bases, leaving 16 bases between them. This CDR3 region has 16 residues. Germline lookup yields CDR1 MNHEY and CDR2 SVGAGI. CDR3 sequence: CASSYSLAGAKETQYF. In DNA form, the CDR3 reads TGTGCCAGCAGTTACTCCTTGGCAGGGGCTAAGGAGACCCAGTACTTC.

This clone has a handful of counts. This rearrangement joins TRBV28 to TRBJ2-7, with 12 bases that match TRBD1. The CDR3 sequence is 13 residues long. Germline-derived CDR1 and CDR2 are MDHEN and SYDVKM. The junction had 4 bases not matched to a gene; V was cut back by 7 bases and J by 6 bases. The CDR3 here is CASNGTGGSEQYF. Written as DNA, the CDR3 is TGTGCCAGCAATGGGACAGGGGGCTCCGAGCAGTACTTC.

This clone was recorded once. The V and J genes are TRBV28 and TRBJ2-1; 11 positions agree with TRBD2. Germline trimming cut 6 bases from V and 7 bases from J; bases unmatched to any gene: 5. From germline, CDR1 is MDHEN and CDR2 SYDVKM. The CDR3 runs to 14 residues. The CDR3 is CASSIAGGVNEQFF. The CDR3 DNA reads as TGTGCCAGCAGCATAGCGGGGGGGGTAAATGAGCAGTTCTTC.

This clone was seen more than once but under ten times. This chain links TRBV7-2 with TRBJ1-3, with D possibly being TRBD1 (6 bases). Germline V gene lookup returns CDR1 SGHTA and CDR2 FQGNSA. V lost 5 bases and J lost 0, with 17 bases in between. The CDR3 is 17 residues long. The CDR3: CASSAQPGVGSGNTIYF. The DNA for the CDR3 is TGTGCCAGCAGCGCACAACCAGGGGTGGGCTCTGGAAACACCATATATTTT. The complete variable domain, with remaining parts taken from reference TRBV7-2 and TRBJ1-3, reads GAGVSQSPSNKVTEKGKDVELRCDPISGHTALYWYRQSLGQGLEFLIYFQGNSAPDKSGLPSDRFSAERTGGSVSTLTIQRTQQEDSAVYLCASSAQPGVGSGNTIYFGEGSWLTVV.

This chain links TRBV4-2 with TRBJ2-5; D might be TRBD1 (5 bases). Germline V lookup: CDR1 LGHNA, CDR2 YNFKEQ. V was clipped by 4 bases and J by 4 bases, with 13 bases between them. The CDR3 sequence is 14 residues long. The DNA of the CDR3 is TGTGCCAGCAGCCCATCGTTTCAGGGAGAGACCCAGTACTTC. This encodes CASSPSFQGETQYF.

V gene TRBV10-1 combines with J gene TRBJ2-7; perhaps TRBD1 as D (6 bases). The CDR3 spans 14 residues. The V end lost 0 bases, the J end lost 6 bases, and 12 bases lay between the germline ends. Looked up from germline, CDR1 is WNHNN and CDR2 is SYGVQD (reference sequence). CDR3 in amino acids: CASSESSGAGEQYF. DNA of the CDR3: TGCGCCAGCAGTGAGTCGTCAGGGGCGGGCGAGCAGTACTTC.

The genes are TRBV7-9 and TRBJ2-5; 8 bases are a match to TRBD1. With V trimmed by 3 bases and J by 5 bases, 11 bases remained unmatched. Per the germline V gene, CDR1 is SEHNR and CDR2 is FQNEAQ (reference sequence). There are 16 residues in the CDR3. Here the CDR3 DNA reads TGTGCCAGCAGCTTGGCCGCAGGGGGCGCGAGGGAGACCCAGTACTTC. Amino acids: CASSLAAGGARETQYF.

This clone appeared a few times. The chain employs TRBV29-1 and TRBJ2-5; D is possibly TRBD1 or TRBD2 (6 bases each). Germline V CDR1 and CDR2: SQVTM, ANQGSEA. V was clipped by 8 bases and J by 1 base, with 14 bases between them. There are 13 residues in the CDR3. The CDR3 is CSTLGGLQETQYF. DNA for the CDR3: TGCAGCACTTTAGGGGGGCTCCAAGAGACCCAGTACTTC.

The chain joins TRBV5-6 to TRBJ2-4; D is unclear. The CDR3 is 19 residues long. The V end lost 2 bases, the J end lost 4 bases, and 25 bases lay between the germline ends. The germline CDR1 and CDR2 sequences are SGHDT and YYEEEE. CDR3 DNA sequence: TGTGCCAGCAGCTTAGTATCTTCCCGGGTACAACGTTTTAAAAACATTCAGTACTTC. This sequence encodes CASSLVSSRVQRFKNIQYF.

This chain joins TRBV7-2 and TRBJ2-7, with no clear D. CDR1 SGHTA and CDR2 FQGNSA come from the germline V gene. The CDR3 spans 14 residues. Trimming shortened V by 0 bases and J by 5 bases, and 11 bases separated the two germline ends. DNA for the CDR3: TGTGCCAGCAGCTTAGCGCCAGGTCCCCACGAGCAGTACTTC. Its translation is CASSLAPGPHEQYF. The whole variable domain, remainder taken from reference TRBV7-2 and TRBJ2-7, is GAGVSQSPSNKVTEKGKDVELRCDPISGHTALYWYRQSLGQGLEFLIYFQGNSAPDKSGLPSDRFSAERTGGSVSTLTIQRTQQEDSAVYLCASSLAPGPHEQYFGPGTRLTVT.

This chain connects TRBV5-6 to TRBJ1-4, with D tentatively TRBD1 (5 bases). The CDR3 runs to 14 residues. Trimming pared 3 bases from V and 6 bases from J, leaving 12 bases between. Germline assignment: CDR1 SGHDT and CDR2 YYEEEE. CDR3 in DNA: TGTGCCAGCAGCTCCGGGACGTCGTATGAAAAACTGTTTTTT. Translating it yields CASSSGTSYEKLFF.

This clone showed up just a few times. The genes are TRBV11-2 and TRBJ2-1; 7 bases align to TRBD2. Germline V CDR1 and CDR2: SGHAT, FQNNGV. After removal of 5 bases from V and 0 bases from J, the junction contained 10 bases not matched to a gene. The CDR3 spans 17 residues. CDR3 region: CASSQGSGPRSYNEQFF. As DNA, the CDR3 is TGTGCCAGCAGCCAAGGTAGCGGGCCTCGCTCCTACAATGAGCAGTTCTTC.

V usage is TRBV5-5 and J usage is TRBJ2-3; D unresolved. V was trimmed by 4 bases and J by 4 bases, leaving 13 bases between them. This CDR3 comprises 14 residues. Germline CDR1 reads SGHKS; CDR2 reads YYEKEE (reference sequence). The chain's CDR3 is CASSPDGPADTQYF. DNA of the CDR3: TGTGCCAGCAGCCCTGACGGCCCCGCAGATACGCAGTATTTT.

This sequence joins TRBV6-1 and TRBJ1-2, with TRBD1 matching 8 bases. CDR1 is MNHNS, CDR2 SASEGT, per germline. There are 14 residues in the CDR3. Germline trimming cut 4 bases from V and 4 bases from J; bases unmatched to any gene: 5. The CDR3 nucleotides read TGTGCCAGCAGTGGTGCAGGGGGCGTCTATGGCTACACCTTC. This translates into CASSGAGGVYGYTF.

The V gene is TRBV28, the J gene TRBJ2-1; 9 bases align to TRBD1. This CDR3 contains 15 residues. Germline values: CDR1 MDHEN, CDR2 SYDVKM. Trimming cost V 2 bases and J 8 bases; bases outside gene matches: 7. This CDR3 is CASSLIRDRVYEQFF. The CDR3 DNA reads TGTGCCAGCAGTTTAATCCGGGACAGGGTCTATGAGCAGTTCTTC.

This chain uses TRBV6-1 with TRBJ2-7; D is perhaps TRBD2 (5 bases). This CDR3 has 14 amino acids. The V end was cut by 6 bases, the J end by 0 bases, with 12 bases between. Germline V gives CDR1 MNHNS, CDR2 SASEGT. The CDR3 DNA is TGTGCCAGCAGCGCCGGGGTTAGCTCCTACGAGCAGTACTTC. It specifies CASSAGVSSYEQYF.

The chain is built from TRBV23-1 and TRBJ2-5; 8 nucleotides match TRBD2. TRBV23-1 is an ORF for which the function is uncertain. The CDR3 totals 15 residues. After removal of 3 bases from V and 5 bases from J, the junction contained 8 bases not matched to a gene. CDR3 region: CASSQTGGILETQYF. CDR3 DNA sequence: TGCGCCAGCAGTCAGACGGGAGGGATTTTGGAGACCCAGTACTTC.

The chain couples TRBV11-3 to TRBJ1-1; possibly TRBD1 for D (5 bases). There are 14 residues in the CDR3. Germline CDR1 and CDR2: SGHNT and YENEEA. The V end was cut by 5 bases, the J end by 5 bases, with 15 bases between. The CDR3 spells CASSPDSRGTEAFF. The CDR3 region has the DNA TGTGCCAGCAGCCCCGACAGCCGGGGGACTGAAGCTTTCTTT.

This chain uses TRBV27 with TRBJ1-5, with 9 positions matching TRBD1. CDR1 is MNHEY, CDR2 SMNVEV, per germline (reference sequence). The CDR3 covers 14 residues. V shed 6 bases, J shed 4 bases, and the junction held 4 bases outside the gene matches. CDR3 region: CASSPGTGNQPQHF. DNA for the CDR3: TGTGCCAGCAGCCCCGGGACAGGGAATCAGCCCCAGCATTTT.

V is TRBV7-2 and J is TRBJ1-4; 10 bases agree with TRBD1. Germline trimming cut 5 bases from V and 8 bases from J; bases unmatched to any gene: 8. The CDR3 has 15 amino acids. The germline V gene has CDR1 SGHTA and CDR2 FQGNSA. CDR3 coding DNA: TGTGCCAGCAGCAGGAGGACAGGGGGAGGAGAAAAACTGTTTTTT. This codes for CASSRRTGGGEKLFF. Combining the CDR3 with reference TRBV7-2 and TRBJ1-4 gives the whole variable domain GAGVSQSPSNKVTEKGKDVELRCDPISGHTALYWYRQSLGQGLEFLIYFQGNSAPDKSGLPSDRFSAERTGGSVSTLTIQRTQQEDSAVYLCASSRRTGGGEKLFFGSGTQLSVL.

The chain links TRBV10-3 to TRBJ1-5; no clear D gene. Trimming took 0 bases from V and 5 from J, leaving 5 bases between them. The CDR3 runs 13 residues. Germline assignment: CDR1 ENHRY and CDR2 SYGVKD. CDR3 in DNA: TGTGCCATCAGTGAGTCCCTTCATCAGCCCCAGCATTTT. This translates into CAISESLHQPQHF.

On this clone itself: At one boundary the junction diverges from the germline segment, which might be a read error. V and J are TRBV6-6 and TRBJ1-1; 8 bases are shared with TRBD1. The CDR3 runs 14 residues. Per the germline V gene, CDR1 is MNHNY and CDR2 is SVGAGI (reference sequence). In nucleotides, the CDR3 is TGTGCCAGCAGTTACTCGACATGGGCGGGGACAGGCATATTT. This gives the protein CASSYSTWAGTGIF.

The chain recombines TRBV5-1 with TRBJ2-1; D gene unclear. Germline V gene lookup returns CDR1 SGHRS and CDR2 YFSETQ. V lost 2 bases, J lost 6 bases, and 9 bases lay in between. The CDR3 totals 13 residues. DNA for the CDR3: TGCGCCAGCAGCTTTGGCCAGATCAATGAGCAGTTCTTC. It specifies CASSFGQINEQFF.

This chain joins TRBV19 and TRBJ1-5; unclear D gene. CDR1 LNHDA and CDR2 SQIVND come from the germline V gene (reference sequence). The CDR3 extends over 16 amino acids. Trimming stripped 3 bases from V and 5 bases from J, with 17 bases between. The CDR3 DNA sequence: TGTGCCAGTAGTATTTCATCGATATCCGGGCATCAGCCCCAGCATTTT. Its translation is CASSISSISGHQPQHF. The full variable domain, completed using reference TRBV19 and TRBJ1-5, is DGGITQSPKYLFRKEGQNVTLSCEQNLNHDAMYWYRQDPGQGLRLIYYSQIVNDFQKGDIAEGYSVSREKKESFPLTVTSAQKNPTAFYLCASSISSISGHQPQHFGDGTRLSIL.

The genes are TRBV10-3 and TRBJ2-2; 7 bases map to TRBD1. The CDR3 contains 15 residues. V shed 10 bases, J shed 4 bases, and the junction held 12 bases outside the gene matches. Germline V gives CDR1 ENHRY, CDR2 SYGVKD. The DNA of the CDR3 is TGTGCCACACAGCTAGGGGGACAGACCACCGGGGAGCTGTTTTTT. Its protein is CATQLGGQTTGELFF.

The J gene is TRBJ2-7, the V gene TRBV2; 7 nucleotides line up with TRBD1. The CDR3 totals 13 residues. Germline CDR1 SNHLY, CDR2 FYNNEI. The DNA for the CDR3 is TGTGCGACTCAGGTGTCAGGGGGCTACGAGCAGTACTTC. It is translated as CATQVSGGYEQYF. Full variable domain (rest looked up from reference TRBV2 and TRBJ2-7): EPEVTQTPSHQVTQMGQEVILRCVPISNHLYFYWYRQILGQKVEFLVSFYNNEISEKSEIFDDQFSVERPDGSNFTLKIRSTKLEDSAMYFCATQVSGGYEQYFGPGTRLTVT.

The chain joins TRBV27 to TRBJ2-7; TRBD2 matches at 7 bases. The germline gives CDR1 MNHEY, CDR2 SMNVEV (reference sequence). The CDR3 is 17 residues long. Germline trimming cut 7 bases from V and 1 base from J; bases unmatched to any gene: 16. This CDR3 reads CASNSLGGGSFSYEQYF. The CDR3 DNA is TGTGCCAGCAACAGTCTCGGCGGCGGGAGTTTTTCCTACGAGCAGTACTTC.

The chain is built from TRBV5-1 and TRBJ2-3; 7 nucleotides line up with TRBD2. Germline CDR1 and CDR2: SGHRS and YFSETQ. The CDR3 totals 14 residues. The V and J ends lost 1 base and 1 base, in that order; junction bases with no gene match: 0. In nucleotides, the CDR3 is TGCGCCAGCAGCTTGACTAGCGGCACAGATACGCAGTATTTT. It translates to CASSLTSGTDTQYF.